This record looks at one T cell receptor (beta chain) sequence and its context. The antigen remains unidentified. The CDR3 runs to 17 residues. Trimming took 2 bases from V and 0 from J; bases not matched to a gene: 6. CDR1 is LNHNV, CDR2 YYDKDF, per germline (reference sequence). The data derive from a study of PD-L1 blockade in urothelial cancer. Overall study: Each participant's history included 0 to 3 prior chemotherapy regimens. Typically, measured as a median, blood samples had 141,255 T cells.

Time point defined: peripheral blood 6 weeks after treatment start. The assay was immunoSEQ multiplex PCR, and TCRdb's table has in-frame clones only and misses some. This table holds approximately 20,000 clones, under 95% found once. Study-wide points: Tumor-associated clones in the blood of durable-benefit patients grew more at 3 weeks.

Sequencing used PBMCs, obtained around atezolizumab (anti-PD-L1) treatment. The sequence came from a woman in her sixties or seventies with urothelial cancer. The chain joins TRBV15 to TRBJ2-3, with TRBD1 matching 9 bases. CDR3 residues: CATSRRMTGGSTDTQYF. The CDR3 nucleotides read TGTGCCACCAGCAGACGGATGACAGGGGGAAGCACAGATACGCAGTATTTT.